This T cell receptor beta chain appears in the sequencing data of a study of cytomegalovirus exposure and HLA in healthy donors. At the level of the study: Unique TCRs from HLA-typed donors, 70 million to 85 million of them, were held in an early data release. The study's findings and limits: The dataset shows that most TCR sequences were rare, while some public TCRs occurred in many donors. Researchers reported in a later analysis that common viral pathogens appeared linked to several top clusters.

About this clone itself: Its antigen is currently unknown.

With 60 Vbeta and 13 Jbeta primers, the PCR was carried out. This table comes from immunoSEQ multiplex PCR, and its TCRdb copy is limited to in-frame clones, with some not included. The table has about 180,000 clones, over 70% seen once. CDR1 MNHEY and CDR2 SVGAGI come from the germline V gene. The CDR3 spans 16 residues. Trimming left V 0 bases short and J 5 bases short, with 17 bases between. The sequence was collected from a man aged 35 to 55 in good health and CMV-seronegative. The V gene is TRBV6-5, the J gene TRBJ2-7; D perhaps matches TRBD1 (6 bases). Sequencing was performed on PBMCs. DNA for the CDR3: TGTGCCAGCAGTTACTCGGGGGCAGGTCGGAGGAACGAGCAGTACTTC. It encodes CASSYSGAGRRNEQYF.